This T cell receptor (beta chain) is from a study of T cell responses to AZD1222 COVID-19 vaccine. Study context: Second doses that came at about 4 or about 12 weeks were put together.

Assay used: immunoSEQ multiplex PCR; TCRdb lists only in-frame clones, some missing. The sample lists some 120,000 clones, over 75% seen once, with approximately 7.6% in the top ten. Study-level points and caveats: Unmutated variant regions are reportedly the target of nearly half of TCRs that are spike-specific. Across spike, vaccine-associated CD4 TCRs were found, dominant at 160-218 and 743-854.

The CDR3 loop spans 15 amino acids. To note about this clone: Its target is unknown.

The genes are TRBV1 and TRBJ2-7; the tabulated D call, TRBD2, remains unverified against the DNA. TRBV1 represents a pseudogene. The clonotype originates from an adult in good health. Material: peripheral blood, obtained on day 0 of AZD1222 vaccination. The CDR3 region is CTRTELAPLSYEQYF. As DNA, the CDR3 is TGCACCAGGACAGAACTAGCGCCCCTCTCCTACGAGCAGTACTTC.